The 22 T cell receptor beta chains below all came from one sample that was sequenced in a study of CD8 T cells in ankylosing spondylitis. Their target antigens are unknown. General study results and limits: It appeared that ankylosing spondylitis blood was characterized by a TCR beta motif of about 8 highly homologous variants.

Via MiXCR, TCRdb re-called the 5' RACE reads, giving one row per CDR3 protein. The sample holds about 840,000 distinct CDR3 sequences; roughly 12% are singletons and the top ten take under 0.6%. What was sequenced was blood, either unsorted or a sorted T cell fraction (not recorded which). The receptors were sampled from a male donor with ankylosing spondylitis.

CDR3 residues: CASSLGQGERETQYF. The CDR3, as DNA: TGTGCCAGCAGCTTAGGACAGGGAGAGCGAGAGACCCAGTACTTC. The chain joins TRBV11-3 to TRBJ2-5, with 7 nucleotides matching TRBD1. Trimming at V came to 1 base and at J to 4 bases, leaving 6 bases not matched to a gene. Germline V gene lookup returns CDR1 SGHNT and CDR2 YENEEA. The CDR3 spans 15 residues.

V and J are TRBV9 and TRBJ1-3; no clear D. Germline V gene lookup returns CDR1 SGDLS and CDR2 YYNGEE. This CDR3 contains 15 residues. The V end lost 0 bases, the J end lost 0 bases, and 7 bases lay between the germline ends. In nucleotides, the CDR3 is TGTGCCAGCAGCGTAGTCCCTGACTCTGGAAACACCATATATTTT. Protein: CASSVVPDSGNTIYF.

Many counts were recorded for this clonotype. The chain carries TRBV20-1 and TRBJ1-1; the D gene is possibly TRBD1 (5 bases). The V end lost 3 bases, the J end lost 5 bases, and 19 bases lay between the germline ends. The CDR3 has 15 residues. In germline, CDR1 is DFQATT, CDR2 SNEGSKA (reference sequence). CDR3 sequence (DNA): TGCAGTGCTAGGATAGGCGGCAGGGCGATGACTGAAGCTTTCTTT. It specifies CSARIGGRAMTEAFF.

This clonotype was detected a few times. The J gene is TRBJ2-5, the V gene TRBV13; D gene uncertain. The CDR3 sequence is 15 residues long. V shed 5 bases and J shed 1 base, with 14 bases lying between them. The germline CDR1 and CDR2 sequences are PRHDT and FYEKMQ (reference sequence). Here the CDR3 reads CASSQPLRSQETQYF. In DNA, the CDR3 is TGTGCCAGCAGCCAACCGTTGAGGAGCCAAGAGACCCAGTACTTC.

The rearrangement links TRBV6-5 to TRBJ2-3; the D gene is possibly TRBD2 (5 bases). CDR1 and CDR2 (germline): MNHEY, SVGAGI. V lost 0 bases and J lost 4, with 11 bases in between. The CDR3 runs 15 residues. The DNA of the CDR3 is TGTGCCAGCAGTTACTCGAAACTAGTGGCAGATACGCAGTATTTT. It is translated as CASSYSKLVADTQYF.

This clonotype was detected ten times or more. This CDR3 is CASSYSNSNQPQHF. In DNA form, the CDR3 reads TGTGCCAGCAGTTACTCGAACAGCAATCAGCCCCAGCATTTT. The J gene is TRBJ1-5, the V gene TRBV6-2 or TRBV6-3; no clear D gene. The CDR3 consists of 14 residues. V lost 0 bases and J lost 1, with 4 bases in between. Germline CDR1 and CDR2: MNHEY and SVGEGT.

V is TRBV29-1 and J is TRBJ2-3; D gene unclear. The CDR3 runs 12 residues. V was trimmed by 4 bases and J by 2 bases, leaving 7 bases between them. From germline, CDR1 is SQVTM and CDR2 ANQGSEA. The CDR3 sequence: CSVGWDTDTQYF. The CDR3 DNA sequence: TGCAGCGTTGGCTGGGACACAGATACGCAGTATTTT.

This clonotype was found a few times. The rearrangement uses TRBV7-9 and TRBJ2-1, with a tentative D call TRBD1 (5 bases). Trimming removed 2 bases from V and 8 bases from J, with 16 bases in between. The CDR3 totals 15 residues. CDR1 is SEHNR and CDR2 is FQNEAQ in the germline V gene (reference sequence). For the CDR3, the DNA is TGTGCCAGCAGCTTAAGGCGGACATCGGGCGATGAGCAGTTCTTC. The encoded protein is CASSLRRTSGDEQFF.

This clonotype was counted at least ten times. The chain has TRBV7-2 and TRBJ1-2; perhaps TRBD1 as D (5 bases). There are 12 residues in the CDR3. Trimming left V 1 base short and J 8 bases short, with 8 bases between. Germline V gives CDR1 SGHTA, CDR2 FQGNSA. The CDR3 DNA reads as TGTGCCAGCAGCTTAGAAGGGGCCGGCTACACCTTC. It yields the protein CASSLEGAGYTF.

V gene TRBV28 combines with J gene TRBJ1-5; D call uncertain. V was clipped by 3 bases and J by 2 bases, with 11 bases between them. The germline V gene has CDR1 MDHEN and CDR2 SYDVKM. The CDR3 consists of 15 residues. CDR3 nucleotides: TGTGCCAGCAGTTTTCTCGGGATCCGCAATCAGCCCCAGCATTTT. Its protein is CASSFLGIRNQPQHF. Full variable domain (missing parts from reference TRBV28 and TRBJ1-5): DVKVTQSSRYLVKRTGEKVFLECVQDMDHENMFWYRQDPGLGLRLIYFSYDVKMKEKGDIPEGYSVSREKKERFSLILESASTNQTSMYLCASSFLGIRNQPQHFGDGTRLSIL.

The CDR3 DNA sequence: TGTGCCAGCAGCGACCGGACAGGGGGCGCAGGGACCCAGTACTTC. Translation: CASSDRTGGAGTQYF. The chain carries TRBV7-2 and TRBJ2-5, with 11 bases matching TRBD1. The J segment lost 7 bases and the V segment lost 5 bases, leaving 9 bases of the junction unmatched. CDR1 and CDR2 (germline): SGHTA, FQGNSA. The CDR3 consists of 15 residues.

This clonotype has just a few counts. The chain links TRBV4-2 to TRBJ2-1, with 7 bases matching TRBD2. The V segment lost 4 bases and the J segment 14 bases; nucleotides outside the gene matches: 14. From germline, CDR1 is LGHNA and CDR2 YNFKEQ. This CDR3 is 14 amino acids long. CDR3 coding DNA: TGTGCCAGCAGCCCTTCCAGCGGGATGGTCCGGAAGTTCTTC. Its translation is CASSPSSGMVRKFF.

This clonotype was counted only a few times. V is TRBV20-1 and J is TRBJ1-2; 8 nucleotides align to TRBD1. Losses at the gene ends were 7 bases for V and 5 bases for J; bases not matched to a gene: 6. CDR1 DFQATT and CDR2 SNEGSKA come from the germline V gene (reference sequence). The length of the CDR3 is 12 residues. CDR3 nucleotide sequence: TGCAGTGTTACAGGGGGGGGATATGGCTACACCTTC. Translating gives CSVTGGGYGYTF.

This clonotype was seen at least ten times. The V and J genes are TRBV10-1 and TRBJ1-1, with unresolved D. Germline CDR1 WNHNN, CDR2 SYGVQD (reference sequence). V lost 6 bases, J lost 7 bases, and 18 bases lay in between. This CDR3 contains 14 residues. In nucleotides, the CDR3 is TGCGCCAGCAGACCGACTGGTGTCGATGGTGAAGCTTTCTTT. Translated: CASRPTGVDGEAFF.

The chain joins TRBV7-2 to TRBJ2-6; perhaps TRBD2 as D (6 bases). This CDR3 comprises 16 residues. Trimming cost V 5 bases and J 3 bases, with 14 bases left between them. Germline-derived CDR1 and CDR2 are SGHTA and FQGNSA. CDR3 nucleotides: TGTGCCAGCAGCACCATGGGGGGTCATGGGGCCAACGTCCTGACTTTC. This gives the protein CASSTMGGHGANVLTF.

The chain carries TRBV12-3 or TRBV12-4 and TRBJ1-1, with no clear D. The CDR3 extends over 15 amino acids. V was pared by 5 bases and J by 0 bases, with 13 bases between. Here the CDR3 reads CASSPSRLMNTEAFF. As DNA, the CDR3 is TGTGCCAGCAGTCCGTCCAGGTTAATGAACACTGAAGCTTTCTTT.

CDR3 amino acids: CASSIAAGRNEQFF. The CDR3 bases are TGTGCCAGTAGTATAGCGGCGGGGCGCAATGAGCAGTTCTTC. The chain employs TRBV19 and TRBJ2-1; maybe TRBD2 (6 bases). V gave up 1 base and J gave up 6 bases, with 10 bases separating them. This CDR3 spans 14 amino acids. Germline CDR1 is LNHDA and CDR2 is SQIVND (reference sequence).

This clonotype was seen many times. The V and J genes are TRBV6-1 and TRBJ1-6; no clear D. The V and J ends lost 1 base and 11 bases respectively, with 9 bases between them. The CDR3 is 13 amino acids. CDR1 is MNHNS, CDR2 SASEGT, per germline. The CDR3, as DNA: TGTGCCAGCAGTGAAGTTTGGCTCACACCCCTCCACTTT. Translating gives CASSEVWLTPLHF.

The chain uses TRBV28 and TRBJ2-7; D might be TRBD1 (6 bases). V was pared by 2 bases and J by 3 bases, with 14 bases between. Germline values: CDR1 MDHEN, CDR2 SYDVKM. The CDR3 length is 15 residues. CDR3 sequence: CASSLRGTHNYEQYF. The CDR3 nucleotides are TGTGCCAGCAGTTTAAGGGGGACCCATAACTACGAGCAGTACTTC.

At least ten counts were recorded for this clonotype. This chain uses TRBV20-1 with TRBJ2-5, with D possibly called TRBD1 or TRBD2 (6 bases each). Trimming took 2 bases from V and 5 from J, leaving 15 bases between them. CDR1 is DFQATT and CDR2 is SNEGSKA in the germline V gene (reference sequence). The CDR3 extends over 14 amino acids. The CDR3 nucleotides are TGCAGTGCTAGAAGGGGGGCCAGGGAGGAGACCCAGTACTTC. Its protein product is CSARRGAREETQYF.

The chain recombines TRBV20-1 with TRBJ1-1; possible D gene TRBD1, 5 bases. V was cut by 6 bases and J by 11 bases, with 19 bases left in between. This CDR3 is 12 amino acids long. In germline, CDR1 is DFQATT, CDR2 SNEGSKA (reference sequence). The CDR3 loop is CSARWRGAGAFF. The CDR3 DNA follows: TGCAGTGCCCGGTGGAGAGGGGCCGGGGCTTTCTTT.

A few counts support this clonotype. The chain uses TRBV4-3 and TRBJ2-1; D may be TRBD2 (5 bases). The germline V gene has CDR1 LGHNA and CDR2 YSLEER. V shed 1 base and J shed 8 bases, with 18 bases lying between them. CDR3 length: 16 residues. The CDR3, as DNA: TGCGCCAGCAGCCAAGGGGCGACTTATTCCGGGGATGAGCAGTTCTTC. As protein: CASSQGATYSGDEQFF.